The 10 T cell receptor beta chains given below trace back to one sample, sequenced in a study of long-term antiretroviral therapy in people with HIV. Survey level was the resolution at which the v3.0 immunoSEQ assay ran. Produced via immunoSEQ multiplex PCR; TCRdb's table is partial and in-frame only. The sample consists of about 28,000 clones, around 90% of them appearing once. Here the sequenced sample was unsorted PBMCs, taken 3.2 years before starting antiretroviral therapy. These receptors all stem from a man aged 50 to 59 with HIV.

The CDR3 bases are TGTGCCACCAGCAGAGGGACAGGGGTCGGGGCCAACGTCCTGACTTTC. Residues: CATSRGTGVGANVLTF. The chain couples TRBV15 to TRBJ2-6; 9 bases map to TRBD1. The CDR3 runs 16 residues. V was pared by 1 base and J by 4 bases, with 2 bases of the junction left unmatched. Per germline, CDR1 LNHNV and CDR2 YYDKDF (reference sequence).

The chain combines TRBV11-2 with TRBJ1-2; D possibly corresponds to TRBD1 (6 bases). Trimming removed 7 bases from V and 13 bases from J, with 28 bases in between. Per the germline V gene, CDR1 is SGHAT and CDR2 is FQNNGV. This CDR3 region has 15 residues. CDR3 sequence (DNA): TGTGCCAGCACCACGGGAGGGGGGTCAGCTCTCACTCCCACCTTC. Protein: CASTTGGGSALTPTF.

The chain joins TRBV5-5 to TRBJ2-3; 9 bases are a match to TRBD2. With V trimmed by 4 bases and J by 2 bases, 11 bases remained unmatched. CDR1 is SGHKS, CDR2 YYEKEE, per germline (reference sequence). The CDR3 loop spans 17 amino acids. This CDR3 is CASSRSPAGGPTDTQYF. The CDR3 bases are TGTGCCAGCAGCCGGAGCCCAGCGGGAGGCCCCACAGATACGCAGTATTTT. The full variable domain, with the rest looked up from reference TRBV5-5 and TRBJ2-3, is DAGVTQSPTHLIKTRGQQVTLRCSPISGHKSVSWYQQVLGQGPQFIFQYYEKEERGRGNFPDRFSARQFPNYSSELNVNALLLGDSALYLCASSRSPAGGPTDTQYFGPGTRLTVL.

The genes are TRBV6-5 and TRBJ1-1; no clear D. The V gene's germline CDR1 is MNHEY and CDR2 SVGAGI. V dropped 2 bases and J dropped 6 bases, with 4 bases sitting between them. The CDR3 length is 11 residues. Here the CDR3 DNA reads TGTGCCAGCAGTTACCTCGCTGAAGCTTTCTTT. Amino acid sequence: CASSYLAEAFF.

The chain couples TRBV7-9 to TRBJ2-1, with D perhaps matching TRBD1 (6 bases). The length of the CDR3 is 15 residues. V shed 4 bases and J shed 4 bases, with 14 bases lying between them. Germline V lookup: CDR1 SEHNR, CDR2 FQNEAQ (reference sequence). CDR3 in amino acids: CASSSPGHWYNEQFF. CDR3 DNA sequence: TGTGCCAGCAGCTCGCCGGGACATTGGTACAATGAGCAGTTCTTC.

V usage is TRBV23-1 and J usage is TRBJ2-3; D ambiguous. TRBV23-1 is sorted into the ORF group, with uncertain function. V was pared by 4 bases and J by 11 bases, with 19 bases between. The CDR3 is 14 residues long. The CDR3 region is CASSRALTGLEQYF. DNA of the CDR3: TGCGCCAGCAGTCGAGCATTGACTGGCTTGGAGCAGTATTTT.

This clone came up once. The genes are TRBV18 and TRBJ1-1, with 11 positions matching TRBD1. V lost 3 bases, J lost 7 bases, and 10 bases stayed unmatched. This CDR3 has 16 amino acids. Germline V gene lookup returns CDR1 KGHSH and CDR2 LQKENI. The CDR3, as DNA: TGTGCCAGCTCACCCCGGGACAGGGGGTACCGGATTGAAGCTTTCTTT. It yields the protein CASSPRDRGYRIEAFF.

This clone was recorded once. The J gene is TRBJ2-7, the V gene TRBV15; no reliable D call. This CDR3 has 16 residues. Trimming took 0 bases from V and 1 from J, leaving 13 bases between them. Germline V gives CDR1 LNHNV, CDR2 YYDKDF (reference sequence). The CDR3 here is CATSRDRLSLSYEQYF. Written as DNA, the CDR3 is TGTGCCACCAGCAGAGATCGACTTTCGCTATCCTACGAGCAGTACTTC. The variable domain in full, with the rest retrieved from reference TRBV15 and TRBJ2-7, is DAMVIQNPRYQVTQFGKPVTLSCSQTLNHNVMYWYQQKSSQAPKLLFHYYDKDFNNEADTPDNFQSRRPNTSFCFLDIRSPGLGDTAMYLCATSRDRLSLSYEQYFGPGTRLTVT.

The chain couples TRBV30 to TRBJ1-1; D gene unclear. The V gene's germline CDR1 is GTSNPN and CDR2 SVGIG (reference sequence). Trimming took off 3 bases at V and 4 bases at J, with 18 bases between the two ends. The length of the CDR3 is 15 residues. DNA for the CDR3: TGTGCCTGGAGAGGGTGGCAGGCCCTGGGCACTGAAGCTTTCTTT. It encodes CAWRGWQALGTEAFF.

The V call is TRBV7-3, the J call TRBJ2-1, with 7 positions matching TRBD2. The CDR3 loop spans 15 amino acids. Germline CDR1 SGHTA, CDR2 FQGTGA. The V and J ends lost 3 bases and 6 bases, in that order; junction bases with no gene match: 8. This CDR3 reads CASSFGGRISNEQFF. The CDR3 DNA is TGTGCCAGCAGCTTTGGCGGGAGAATCTCCAATGAGCAGTTCTTC.